This TCR beta chain was sequenced during a study of blood T cell repertoires in COVID-19 (dated by TCRdb to the early 2020s). About the investigation overall: The collaborator samples originated in the United States, Italy and Spain and spanned the acute and convalescent phases of COVID-19. The prospective study material was composed of cDNA or gDNA derived from T cells, B-cell-depleted T cells, or PBMCs. Subjects who had been exposed to COVID-19, were actively infected with it, or had recovered from it provided the deeply sampled blood TCRbeta repertoires that made up the dataset. The repertoires were made available in a free public database intended to serve as a resource for research on the immune response to SARS-CoV-2. Samples came from the ongoing ImmuneRACE study (first 160 participants) plus 1,254 subjects from 6 global collaborators. The sample metadata nearly always contained a de-identified subject ID, COVID-19 status, age in years and sex. Where HLA class I and class II types were available, the types were taken from metadata supplied by the sample provider, not from assay-based typing. Overall study results and their limits: How much clinical and demographic metadata was included differed by source and by participant, and the metadata was provided uncurated.

From cysteine to phenylalanine, the CDR3 is 12 amino acids long. The CDR3 DNA has 36 bases and is translated from base 1. V is clipped by 4 bases and J by 3 bases, and the sequence between their germline boundaries is 7 bases long. As encoded in the germline V gene (reference sequence), CDR1 is SEHNR while CDR2 is FQNEAQ. TCRbeta CDR3 regions were amplified from genomic DNA using the immunoSEQ Assay, a bias-controlled multiplex PCR. In the authors' own workflow: Within the assay, amplification of reference gene primers was used to estimate how many nucleated cells each sample contained. To quantify the absolute abundance of each unique TCRbeta CDR3 rearrangement, sequence reads were collapsed and filtered. Productive Simpson clonality was computed per sample as the square root of Simpson's diversity index over productive rearrangements. TCRdb stores this immuneACCESS table with in-frame sequences only. Part of the clones is absent; in the studies checked, under half of the shortfall reflects unresolved V genes, and no reason is known for the rest. From that table come the V and J calls and clone size; the DNA was used to work out D and trimming. The sample table lists roughly 300,000 clones, approximately 92% of them with a count of one. The biggest ten clones account for around 6.8% of the sample.

In Seattle, one collaborating source enrolled patients while the infection was active and tracked those patients longitudinally over the course of disease. Collaborating institutions collected whole blood in K2EDTA tubes following their own protocols. Collaborator samples were shipped for TCRbeta analysis as frozen whole blood, isolated PBMCs, or DNA extracted from either sample type. Turning to this clone: Its specific antigen is unknown. No base quality values were provided; no much bigger clone lies one nucleotide off.

This clonotype originated in a woman between 25 and 40 years old with COVID-19, enrolled during active disease. Material: peripheral blood. The chain links TRBV7-9 with TRBJ2-7; the D gene is unclear. The CDR3: CASSSEVYEQYF. The DNA is TGTGCCAGCAGCTCCGAGGTCTACGAGCAGTACTTC.